Listed below are T cell receptor beta chains from one sample, sequenced in a study of a mutant IDH1 vaccine in newly diagnosed glioma. The method was immunoSEQ multiplex PCR; TCRdb's version includes in-frame clones alone and lacks a portion of them. The sample has approximately 50,000 clones, about three quarters seen once. These receptors have no known antigen. The material was PBMCs, obtained from a glioma patient whose treatment included an IDH1 peptide vaccine. The receptors shown here come from a man between 35 and 55 years old with glioma. CDR3s include the opening cysteine and the closing phenylalanine or tryptophan. The D gene is left open where the match is weak. Where a row states a size, it is once, few, many or the class of an expanded clone; other rows omit it.

d_gene: .
v_gene: TRBV4-3
j_gene: TRBJ2-1
len: 14
abundance: .
CDR3nt: TGCGCCAGCAGCCAGGGCCGGGATTGGGGCGAGCAGTTCTTC
CDR3aa: CASSQGRDWGEQFF

d_gene: .
v_gene: TRBV2
j_gene: TRBJ1-2
len: 15
abundance: .
CDR3nt: TGTGCCAGCAGTTCCGCATCCGAGCCCGGCTATGGCTACACCTTC
CDR3aa: CASSSASEPGYGYTF

d_gene: TRBD1
v_gene: TRBV19
j_gene: TRBJ2-5
len: 15
abundance: .
CDR3nt: TGTGCCAGTAGTATATCGGGACAGGTACAAGAGACCCAGTACTTC
CDR3aa: CASSISGQVQETQYF

d_gene: .
v_gene: TRBV4-1
j_gene: TRBJ1-1
len: 16
abundance: few
CDR3nt: TGCGCCAGCAGCCAAGAGTTCTCTCACAGGAACACTGAAGCTTTCTTT
CDR3aa: CASSQEFSHRNTEAFF

d_gene: TRBD2
v_gene: TRBV27
j_gene: TRBJ2-7
len: 16
abundance: once
CDR3nt: TGTGCCAGCAGTTTATTTAGGACTAGCGGGTCCTACGAGCAGTACTTC
CDR3aa: CASSLFRTSGSYEQYF

d_gene: .
v_gene: TRBV7-2
j_gene: TRBJ2-1
len: 14
abundance: .
CDR3nt: TGTGCCAGTCGTCGGGACTCGGGAGAGGATGAGCAGTTCTTC
CDR3aa: CASRRDSGEDEQFF

d_gene: .
v_gene: TRBV6-5
j_gene: TRBJ1-1
len: 15
abundance: once
CDR3nt: TGTGCCAGCAGTTCACAAACAGGTCCCATCACTGAAGCTTTCTTT
CDR3aa: CASSSQTGPITEAFF

d_gene: .
v_gene: TRBV11-2
j_gene: TRBJ2-3
len: 12
abundance: few
CDR3nt: TGTGCCAGCAGCTTTTTGACAGATACGCAGTATTTT
CDR3aa: CASSFLTDTQYF

d_gene: TRBD2
v_gene: TRBV7-9
j_gene: TRBJ2-5
len: 16
abundance: once
CDR3nt: TGTGCCAGCAGCTTACCTAGCGGGAGGGCCTTTGAGACCCAGTACTTC
CDR3aa: CASSLPSGRAFETQYF

d_gene: TRBD1
v_gene: TRBV6-5
j_gene: TRBJ1-4
len: 15
abundance: .
CDR3nt: TGTGCCAGCAGCAATCTACAGGGGTTGAGCGAAAAACTGTTTTTT
CDR3aa: CASSNLQGLSEKLFF

d_gene: .
v_gene: TRBV5-6
j_gene: TRBJ2-5
len: 13
abundance: .
CDR3nt: TGTGCCAGCAGCTTGAACGGCCAAGAGACCCAGTACTTC
CDR3aa: CASSLNGQETQYF

d_gene: .
v_gene: TRBV9
j_gene: TRBJ1-1
len: 15
abundance: .
CDR3nt: TGTGCCAGCAGCGTGGGCGTGTTCCCTAACACTGAAGCTTTCTTT
CDR3aa: CASSVGVFPNTEAFF

d_gene: .
v_gene: TRBV30
j_gene: TRBJ2-2
len: 11
abundance: .
CDR3nt: TGTGCCTGGAGCGGGAGCGGGGAGCTGTTTTTT
CDR3aa: CAWSGSGELFF

d_gene: .
v_gene: TRBV7-6
j_gene: TRBJ2-3
len: 12
abundance: .
CDR3nt: TGTGCCAGCAGCTCGGACTACAATACGCAGTATTTT
CDR3aa: CASSSDYNTQYF

d_gene: .
v_gene: TRBV27
j_gene: TRBJ1-2
len: 13
abundance: .
CDR3nt: TGTGCCAGCAGCCTAACAAACCGTCTCGGGTACACCTTC
CDR3aa: CASSLTNRLGYTF

d_gene: TRBD2
v_gene: TRBV7-2
j_gene: TRBJ2-2
len: 16
abundance: .
CDR3nt: TGTGCCAGCTCGCGGAGCGGGAGAGTAGGAACCGGGGAGCTGTTTTTT
CDR3aa: CASSRSGRVGTGELFF

d_gene: .
v_gene: TRBV15
j_gene: TRBJ1-5
len: 16
abundance: .
CDR3nt: TGTGCCACCAGCAGAGTCGGGGTATCGGGCAATCAGCCCCAGCATTTT
CDR3aa: CATSRVGVSGNQPQHF

d_gene: .
v_gene: TRBV2
j_gene: TRBJ1-4
len: 14
abundance: .
CDR3nt: TGTGCCAGCAGTGAACAGGGAGTTCGTGAAAAACTGTTTTTT
CDR3aa: CASSEQGVREKLFF

d_gene: .
v_gene: TRBV23-1
j_gene: TRBJ2-6
len: 14
abundance: .
CDR3nt: TGCGCCAGCGCGCACCCGTCTGGGGCCAACGTCCTGACTTTC
CDR3aa: CASAHPSGANVLTF

d_gene: TRBD1
v_gene: TRBV7-8
j_gene: TRBJ2-3
len: 17
abundance: .
CDR3nt: TGTGCCAGCAGCCCCTATAGCCCGCAGGGGGCTTCAGATACGCAGTATTTT
CDR3aa: CASSPYSPQGASDTQYF

d_gene: TRBD1
v_gene: TRBV5-4
j_gene: TRBJ2-1
len: 15
abundance: .
CDR3nt: TGTGCCAGCAGCCCGGACAGGGGGGTTATCAATGAGCAGTTCTTC
CDR3aa: CASSPDRGVINEQFF

d_gene: TRBD1
v_gene: TRBV7-2
j_gene: TRBJ1-2
len: 15
abundance: .
CDR3nt: TGTGCCAGCAGCTCGACAGGGGGCCTACCCTATGGCTACACCTTC
CDR3aa: CASSSTGGLPYGYTF

d_gene: .
v_gene: TRBV11-2
j_gene: TRBJ1-1
len: 14
abundance: .
CDR3nt: TGTGCCAGCATCCCGGGGGGGGTCAGGACTGAAGCTTTCTTT
CDR3aa: CASIPGGVRTEAFF

d_gene: TRBD2
v_gene: TRBV5-5
j_gene: TRBJ2-1
len: 17
abundance: once
CDR3nt: TGTGCCAGCAGCTTGGCTGGTAGCGGGAGTCAGAGAAATGAGCAGTTCTTC
CDR3aa: CASSLAGSGSQRNEQFF